The clone carrying this TCR beta chain was observed a handful of times. What it recognizes is unknown. This entry belongs to a study of metastatic and nonmetastatic thyroid tumors. Study-level points and caveats: Reported TCR beta diversity, measured in blood and tumor, was significantly higher for malignant thyroid tumors than for benign nodules.

TCRdb reanalyzed the PCR reads via MiXCR. The data hold about 13,000 clones, with more than 20% observed a single time. Thyroid surgery was performed in patients who had received no treatment beforehand. Trimming removed 5 bases from V and 4 bases from J; junction bases left unmatched: 6. Germline V gene data show CDR1 as MDHEN and CDR2 as SYDVKM. CDR3 length equals 14 residues. The sequencing sample was made of adjacent normal tissue. The V gene is TRBV28, the J gene TRBJ1-1; 8 nucleotides line up with TRBD1. The TCR originated in a female donor with papillary thyroid cancer or a benign thyroid nodule (not recorded which). Some clones in this sample may be carry-over from other donors' samples. The CDR3 sequence is CASSETGEVTEAFF. CDR3 DNA sequence: TGTGCCAGCAGTGAGACAGGGGAGGTCACTGAAGCTTTCTTT.